This T cell receptor beta chain was sequenced for a study of T cells in Graves' hyperthyroidism and ophthalmopathy (dated by TCRdb to between 2018 and 2020). About the full investigation: Peripheral blood samples were taken at the time of initial diagnosis, prior to any treatment. In addition, the study compared T-cell repertoires in thyroid tissue and in blood from 6 or 7 Graves' hyperthyroidism patients. After sampling, hyperthyroidism patients received methimazole starting at 30 mg daily, and ophthalmopathy patients received high-dose intravenous methylprednisolone. An independent validation cohort of around 20 hyperthyroidism patients and roughly 16 patients who later progressed to ophthalmopathy tested prospective prediction of ophthalmopathy. A discovery cohort of around 98 patients, roughly 45 with Graves' ophthalmopathy and approximately 55 with stable Graves' hyperthyroidism, was used to find distinguishing TCR V-J signatures. The 100 or so discovery patients were randomly divided into training and test sets at a 7:3 ratio. The paper reports TCR Vbeta CDR3 sequencing of 140 or so peripheral blood samples: under 45 ophthalmopathy, 75 to 80 hyperthyroidism and around 17 progressor patients.

From its cysteine to its phenylalanine, the CDR3 spans 13 amino acids. Solely the CDR3 DNA is kept, with 39 bases framed from the first base. From a lookup of the germline V gene, CDR1 and CDR2 are SGDLS and YYNGEE. The trim is 0 bases for V and 9 bases for J, with a gap of 10 bases between the germline ends. Of note for this clonotype: Its target antigen remains unknown. Per-base quality was not reported, and no clone a single base away is much larger than it.

Stable Graves' hyperthyroidism was defined as the absence of progression to ophthalmopathy over 18 months of follow-up. Hyperthyroidism patients were newly diagnosed, with disease duration under 2 months, and aged 18 to 65 years. Patients with uncontrolled infections, other autoimmune diseases, pregnancy or lactation were excluded. Diagnoses were established on the basis of clinical symptoms, serum thyroxine and TRAb, thyroid ultrasound, and orbital computed tomography. PBMCs were separated from roughly 9.6 ml of fresh peripheral blood using Ficoll-Paque density gradient centrifugation. Total RNA was extracted using Trizol reagent, and RNA quality was assessed on an Agilent 2100 Bioanalyzer. What the research found in general, with its limitations: Most expanded thyroid clonotypes (frequency above 0.001) were also detected in blood, a finding suggesting that blood repertoires may reflect thyroid immune responses. A model built on a 13 V-J signature distinguished ophthalmopathy from stable hyperthyroidism, reaching about 88% sensitivity and under 84% specificity in cross-validation and 80%/75% in testing. In validation, the model predicted progression to ophthalmopathy a median of approximately 6.6 months before onset, with about 67% sensitivity and about 72% specificity. Sample size was not statistically predetermined, and investigators were not blinded to group allocation.

TCR beta CDR3 regions were amplified from RNA transcripts. The TCR CDR3 was subjected to a first round of RT-PCR using the HTBI primer set and the Qiagen OneStep RT-PCR kit. Libraries were constructed in a second round of multiplex PCR, after which size selection and purification were performed. Paired-end sequencing of the libraries was performed with 100 bp reads on an Illumina HiSeq2000. On the study's bioinformatics: Raw data were processed with SOAPnuke, discarding reads with adapters, uncalled bases, mean Phred below 15, or no exact constant-primer or identifier match. COPE v1.2.5 was used to merge high-quality paired reads, and clonotypes were defined as unique nucleotide sequences. MiTCR v1.1 was used to align the clonotypes against IMGT TRBV, TRBD and TRBJ reference segments. The analysis included only V-J combinations with a frequency above 0.0001, which together covered around 99% of the repertoires. A TCS score was defined as the ratio of F50 (clonal expansion) to E x V (chaos), with BLOSUM62-based TCRdist applied between CDR3 peptides within each V-J. Welch's t-statistics and random forest reduced 500 to 650 V-J features to about 12, which were used in a naive Bayes classifier (R e1071). TCRdb took the public reads, trimmed them with fastp at Q25, ran MiXCR for clone calling and kept in-frame beta chains. Rows with one shared CDR3 protein collapse into an entry with the most common genes and DNA. The V and J calls come from TCRdb's annotation, not from the publication. Recorded for this sample are 550,000 to 800,000 distinct CDR3 sequences; roughly 15% of them occurred a single time. Around 8% of the sample is in the top ten clones.

Sample: blood. The rearranged chain carries TRBV9 and TRBJ1-5, with TRBD1 as a weak D call on 6 bases. The receptor comes from a man younger than 35 with Graves' hyperthyroidism. The nucleotide sequence reads as follows: TGTGCCAGCAGCGTAGAACAGGGAGGGCCCCAGCATTTT. This codes for CASSVEQGGPQHF.